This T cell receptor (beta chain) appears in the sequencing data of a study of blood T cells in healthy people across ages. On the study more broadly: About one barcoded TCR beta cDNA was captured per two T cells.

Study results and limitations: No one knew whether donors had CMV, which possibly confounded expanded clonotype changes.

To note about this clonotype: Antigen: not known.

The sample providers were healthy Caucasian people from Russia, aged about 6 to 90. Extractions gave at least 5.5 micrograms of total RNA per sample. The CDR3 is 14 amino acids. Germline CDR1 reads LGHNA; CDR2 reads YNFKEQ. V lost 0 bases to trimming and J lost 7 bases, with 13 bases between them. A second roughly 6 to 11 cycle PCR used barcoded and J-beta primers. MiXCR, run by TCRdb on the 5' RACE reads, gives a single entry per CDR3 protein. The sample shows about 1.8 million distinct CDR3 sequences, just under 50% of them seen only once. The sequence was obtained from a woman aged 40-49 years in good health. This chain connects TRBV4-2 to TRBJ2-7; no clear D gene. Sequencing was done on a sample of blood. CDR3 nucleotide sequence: TGTGCCAGCAGCCAAGACCCAGTGGACCGTGAGCAGTACTTC. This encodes CASSQDPVDREQYF.